This TCR beta chain is from a study of blood T cells in healthy people across ages. Study-level background: Capturing about one barcoded beta molecule per two T cells was achieved by template switching.

The use of a sample-barcoded 5' primer and a J-beta primer mix characterized a second PCR of roughly 7 to 11 cycles. TCRdb used MiXCR to reprocess the 5' RACE reads, holding one entry per CDR3 protein. The table lists about 1,400,000 distinct CDR3 sequences, roughly 60% of them singletons, with 5.5% to 8% in the top ten. The germline V gene encodes CDR1 MNHEY and CDR2 SVGAGI. V was trimmed by 6 bases and J by 9 bases, leaving 12 bases between them. The CDR3 loop spans 12 amino acids. The receptor comes from a man younger than 30 in good health. J is TRBJ2-1 and V is TRBV6-5; D perhaps matches TRBD2 (6 bases). Specimen: blood. The CDR3, as DNA: TGTGCCAGCAGAGACGGAGGGTTTGAGCAGTTCTTC. It is translated as CASRDGGFEQFF.